This is a list of T cell receptor beta chains from one sample in a study of monozygotic twins with inflammatory bowel disease. Following a re-call of the 5' RACE reads, TCRdb has one entry per CDR3 protein and lacks DNA. The table lists some 450,000 distinct CDR3 sequences. Sequencing was done on a sample of blood. All receptors come from a human donor with ulcerative colitis or Crohn's disease, or a healthy co-twin of an affected twin (not recorded which). Both conserved end residues are part of each CDR3.

v_call	j_call	cdr3_aa
TRBV28	TRBJ1-1	CASNANTEAFF
TRBV5-5	TRBJ1-1	CASSLGENTEAFF
TRBV5-1	TRBJ1-1	CASLGQAGTEAFF
TRBV7-2	TRBJ2-1	CASSHDPVAGGFNEQFF
TRBV30	TRBJ1-1	CAWSVTGGETEAFF
TRBV12-3/TRBV12-4	TRBJ2-2	CASRTGTGGTGELFF
TRBV4-1	TRBJ2-1	CASSPPGQGKGNEQFF
TRBV30	TRBJ1-1	CAWTLRGQGGRTEAFF
TRBV12-3/TRBV12-4	TRBJ2-1	CASTERGGYGQFF
TRBV29-1	TRBJ2-2	CSVPRDSSTGELFF
TRBV5-1	TRBJ2-1	CASSHQGGNEQFF
TRBV7-2	TRBJ2-2	CASSPWGPDTGELFF
TRBV7-9	TRBJ1-4	CASSLLAGQGRLFF
TRBV27	TRBJ1-1	CASSISRFLAAFF
TRBV7-2	TRBJ2-3	CASSLERGPTDTQYF
TRBV12-3/TRBV12-4	TRBJ2-3	CASSLRGQGIMRNTQYF
TRBV2	TRBJ2-2	CASSVGVSTGELFF
TRBV6-1	TRBJ1-5	CASSGGTGSSNQPQHF
TRBV28	TRBJ2-7	CASSPRMSGGSYEQYF
TRBV7-2	TRBJ2-1	CASSPRGPEYNEQFF
TRBV5-1	TRBJ2-2	CASSSRDRITNTGELFF
TRBV28	TRBJ2-7	CASSGGGDSRDEQYF
TRBV4-2	TRBJ1-6	CASSQDLADSPLHF
TRBV7-9	TRBJ2-1	CAQRIPSYNEQFF
TRBV4-2	TRBJ2-3	CASSQDGVSTDTQYF
TRBV12-3/TRBV12-4	TRBJ2-7	CASSGPSYEQYF
TRBV7-9	TRBJ1-1	CASSLVEGGTEAFF
TRBV30	TRBJ2-7	CAWWDREMDEQYF
TRBV5-1	TRBJ2-7	CASSFSGRESSYEQYF
TRBV5-1	TRBJ2-7	CASREGQGATYEQYF
TRBV5-5	TRBJ2-2	CASSPLITGELFF
TRBV19	TRBJ2-5	CASSIRGQETQYF
TRBV12-3/TRBV12-4	TRBJ2-3	CASSLIPGDDTDTQYF
TRBV7-2	TRBJ2-7	CASSLGLPQDEQYF
TRBV7-2	TRBJ2-5	CASARDRGETQYF
TRBV3-1	TRBJ2-7	CASSPGVVAYEQYF
TRBV12-3/TRBV12-4	TRBJ1-5	CASSGGRALGQPQHF
TRBV6-6	TRBJ1-6	CASSYAGQPLHF
TRBV5-1	TRBJ2-1	CASSLGQGRQNEQFF
TRBV28	TRBJ1-5	CASTPLGRAGPQHF
TRBV5-1	TRBJ2-1	CASSLEPPGPYSYNEQFF
TRBV5-1	TRBJ1-3	CASSSRGDSGNTIYF
TRBV27	TRBJ2-2	CASSPQGGGELFF
TRBV24-1	TRBJ2-1	CATSEQAGEQFF
TRBV12-3/TRBV12-4	TRBJ2-1	CASSLKRGAMDEQFF
TRBV20-1	TRBJ2-1	CSAGGFSAANYNEQFF
TRBV6-1	TRBJ2-7	CASNKRQGAHEQYF
TRBV27	TRBJ2-2	CASSTSRSNTGELFF
TRBV29-1	TRBJ1-2	CSVEIADGYTF
TRBV7-2	TRBJ2-3	CASSLGLFTNTQYF
TRBV29-1	TRBJ1-2	CSVEVQGYGYTF
TRBV5-1	TRBJ2-1	CASSLGGGPHYNEQFF
TRBV15	TRBJ2-1	CATRLGEGTYNEQFF
TRBV5-6	TRBJ2-6	CASSDDVSGANVLTF
TRBV20-1	TRBJ1-2	CSAMGARGWEYGYTF
TRBV20-1	TRBJ2-5	CSAVQGQETQYF
TRBV2	TRBJ2-1	CASSDDRGIGEQFF
TRBV12-3/TRBV12-4	TRBJ1-6	CASSWSSNSPLHF
TRBV23-1	TRBJ2-7	CASSLIQDRTYEQYF
TRBV5-1	TRBJ1-1	CASSLGAGGPEAFF